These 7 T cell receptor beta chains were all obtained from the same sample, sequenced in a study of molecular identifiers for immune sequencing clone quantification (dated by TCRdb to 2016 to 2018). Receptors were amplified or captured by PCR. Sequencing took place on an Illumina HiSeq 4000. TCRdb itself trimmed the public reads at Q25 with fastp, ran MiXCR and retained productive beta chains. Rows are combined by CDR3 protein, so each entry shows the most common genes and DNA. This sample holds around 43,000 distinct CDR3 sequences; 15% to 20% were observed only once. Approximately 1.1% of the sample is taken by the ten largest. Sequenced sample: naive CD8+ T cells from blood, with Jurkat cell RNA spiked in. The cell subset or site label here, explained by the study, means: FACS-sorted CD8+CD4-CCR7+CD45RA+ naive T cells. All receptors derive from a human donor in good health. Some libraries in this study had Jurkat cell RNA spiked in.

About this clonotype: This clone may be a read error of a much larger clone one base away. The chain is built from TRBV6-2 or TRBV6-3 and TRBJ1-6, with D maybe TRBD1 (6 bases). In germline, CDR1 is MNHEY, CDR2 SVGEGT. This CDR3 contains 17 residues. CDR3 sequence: CAGSYPLDGGNTSPLHF. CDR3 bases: TGTGCCGGCAGCTACCCCCTCGACGGGGGCAACACTTCACCCCTCCACTTT.

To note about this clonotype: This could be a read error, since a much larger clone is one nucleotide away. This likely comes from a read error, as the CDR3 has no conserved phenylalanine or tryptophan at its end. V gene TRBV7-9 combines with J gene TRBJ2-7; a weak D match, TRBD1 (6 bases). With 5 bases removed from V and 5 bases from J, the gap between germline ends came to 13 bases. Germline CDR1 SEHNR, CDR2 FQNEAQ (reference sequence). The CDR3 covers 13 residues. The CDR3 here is CASSKGDTDEQYL. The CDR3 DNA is TGTGCCAGCAGCAAAGGGGACACCGACGAGCAGTACCTC.

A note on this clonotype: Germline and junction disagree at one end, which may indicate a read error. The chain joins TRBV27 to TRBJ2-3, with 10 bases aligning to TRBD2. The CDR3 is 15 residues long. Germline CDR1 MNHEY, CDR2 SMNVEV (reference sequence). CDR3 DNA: TGTGCCGGCAGTTTAGGACTAGCGGGCACAGATACGCAGTATTTT. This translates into CAGSLGLAGTDTQYF.

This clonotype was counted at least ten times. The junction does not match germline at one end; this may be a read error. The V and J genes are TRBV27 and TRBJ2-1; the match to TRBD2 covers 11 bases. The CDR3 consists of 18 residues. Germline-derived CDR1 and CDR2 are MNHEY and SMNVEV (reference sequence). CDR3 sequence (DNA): TGTGCCAGCAGTTTGGTGGTTGTAGCGGGAGGGCCCTATAATGAGCAGTTCTTC. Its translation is CASSLVVVAGGPYNEQFF.

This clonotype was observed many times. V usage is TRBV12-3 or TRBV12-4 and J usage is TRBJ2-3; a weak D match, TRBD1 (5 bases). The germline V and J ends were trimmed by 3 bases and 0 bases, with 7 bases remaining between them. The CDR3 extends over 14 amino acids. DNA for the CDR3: TGTGCCAGCAGTTTGGGGCGGAGCACAGATACGCAGTATTTT. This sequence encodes CASSLGRSTDTQYF.

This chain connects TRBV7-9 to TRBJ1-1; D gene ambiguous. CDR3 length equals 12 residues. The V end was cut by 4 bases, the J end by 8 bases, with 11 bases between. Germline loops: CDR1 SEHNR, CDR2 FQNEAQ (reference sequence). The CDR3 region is CASSSFPAEAFF. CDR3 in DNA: TGTGCCAGCAGCTCATTTCCGGCAGAAGCTTTCTTT.

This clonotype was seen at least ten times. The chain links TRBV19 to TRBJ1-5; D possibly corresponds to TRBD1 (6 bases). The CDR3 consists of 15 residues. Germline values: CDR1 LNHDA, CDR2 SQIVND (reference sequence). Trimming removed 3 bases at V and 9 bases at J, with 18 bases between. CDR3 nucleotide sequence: TGTGCCAGTAGTATTCAGGTGGGGGCCCAGAGGCCCCAGCATTTT. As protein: CASSIQVGAQRPQHF.